Listed below are T cell receptor beta chains from one sample, sequenced in a study of blood T cell repertoires in COVID-19. Sequencing used immunoSEQ multiplex PCR; TCRdb keeps in-frame clones, though not all of them. The sample includes approximately 300,000 clones, around 87% of them seen just once. The specimen was peripheral blood. These receptors were collected from a man aged 50-60 years with active or convalescent COVID-19. Both conserved end residues are part of each CDR3.

CDR3aa	v_gene	j_gene
CSVSKNGGPNEKLFF	TRBV29-1	TRBJ1-4
CASSHAQHLNGGEQYF	TRBV3-1/TRBV3-2	TRBJ2-7
CASSEFADRADLQYF	TRBV2	TRBJ2-7
CASSKQGPNEKLFF	TRBV5-6	TRBJ1-4
CASSPPTDSNYGYTF	TRBV18	TRBJ1-2
CARRGTGGRAGELFF	TRBV2	TRBJ2-2
CASSESSIGRTF	TRBV25-1	TRBJ1-2
CASSWSTGENGYTF	TRBV5-5	TRBJ1-2
CASSLSRQNTEAFF	TRBV7-9	TRBJ1-1
CASTPDNSPLHF	TRBV2	TRBJ1-6
CASALIGGTQYF	TRBV27	TRBJ2-3
CASSLGTGDTEAFF	TRBV28	TRBJ1-1
CASSLVGQPQHF	TRBV28	TRBJ1-5
CASSLWGSNQPQHF	TRBV7-9	TRBJ1-5
CASTPLGVNEQFF	TRBV19	TRBJ2-1
CAGMTGGSYNSPLHF	TRBV30	TRBJ1-6
CASSSGTTPTDTQYF	TRBV19	TRBJ2-3
CASSYGQEDGYTF	TRBV3-1/TRBV3-2	TRBJ1-2
CASSSAWGQLPYEQYF	TRBV28	TRBJ2-7
CASSHLMTGNTEAFF	TRBV4-1	TRBJ1-1
CASSLPGQRFRETQYF	TRBV5-4	TRBJ2-5
CASSLYSGDASSTTF	TRBV5-6	TRBJ1-2
CASSPDSATNEKLFF	TRBV4-2	TRBJ1-4
CASSLMEGEQFF	TRBV5-6	TRBJ2-1
CAISAWGVYEQYF	TRBV10-3	TRBJ2-7
CASKRGGSFINQPQHF	TRBV28	TRBJ1-5
CASTRDRGNGYTF	TRBV2	TRBJ1-2
CASSLQGYGGYTGELFF	TRBV6-6	TRBJ2-2
CASSVGAVDSGANVLTF	TRBV9	TRBJ2-6
CASSPYRDQAGELFF	TRBV18	TRBJ2-2
CASSFREGHGYTF	TRBV27	TRBJ1-2
CASSLGTGIYEQYF	TRBV5-1	TRBJ2-7
CASSIGLRDNQPQHF	TRBV19	TRBJ1-5
CASSYTRQGGGDEQFF	TRBV6-2/TRBV6-3	TRBJ2-1
CASSVNSGIGEQYF	TRBV2	TRBJ2-7
CASNPGQGQYEQYF	TRBV6-5	TRBJ2-7
CASSQTTSGYNEQFF	TRBV3-1/TRBV3-2	TRBJ2-1
CAISESSANVLTF	TRBV10-3	TRBJ2-6
CAWRSPTGAYEQYF	TRBV30	TRBJ2-7
CASSPPPPGQLFF	TRBV18	TRBJ2-2
CASSRGGLTNTEAFF	TRBV19	TRBJ1-1
CASSRRLAYNEQFF	TRBV5-5	TRBJ2-1
CASSLALRDRVGETQYF	TRBV7-2	TRBJ2-5
CASSLGGAMNTEAFF	TRBV28	TRBJ1-1
CASSLGQGGNKEPLHF	TRBV7-2	TRBJ1-6
CASSPGLARETQYF	TRBV5-1	TRBJ2-5
CASSQAGSVPANEQFF	TRBV14	TRBJ2-1
CASSSQGAGNTIYF	TRBV5-4	TRBJ1-3
CSASPLAGDGETQYF	TRBV20-1	TRBJ2-5
CASSLTATNEKLFF	TRBV5-1	TRBJ1-4
CASSAGLAVGQFF	TRBV27	TRBJ2-1
CASSFGGSEKLFF	TRBV28	TRBJ1-4
CASSHEDSALDTQYF	TRBV13	TRBJ2-3